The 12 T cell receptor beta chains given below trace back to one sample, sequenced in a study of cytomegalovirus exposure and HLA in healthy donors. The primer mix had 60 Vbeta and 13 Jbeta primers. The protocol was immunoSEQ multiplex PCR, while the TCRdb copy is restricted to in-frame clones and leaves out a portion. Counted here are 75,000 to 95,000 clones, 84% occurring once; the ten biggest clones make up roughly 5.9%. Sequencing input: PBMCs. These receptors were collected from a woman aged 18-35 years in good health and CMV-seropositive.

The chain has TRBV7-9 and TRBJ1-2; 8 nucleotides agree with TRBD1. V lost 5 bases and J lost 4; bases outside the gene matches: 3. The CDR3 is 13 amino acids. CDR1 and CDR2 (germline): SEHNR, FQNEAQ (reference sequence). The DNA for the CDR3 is TGTGCCAGCAGCCCCGGGACAGGCTATGGCTACACCTTC. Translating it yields CASSPGTGYGYTF. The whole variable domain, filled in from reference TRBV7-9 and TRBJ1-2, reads DTGVSQNPRHKITKRGQNVTFRCDPISEHNRLYWYRQTLGQGPEFLTYFQNEAQLEKSRLLSDRFSAERPKGSFSTLEIQRTEQGDSAMYLCASSPGTGYGYTFGSGTRLTVV.

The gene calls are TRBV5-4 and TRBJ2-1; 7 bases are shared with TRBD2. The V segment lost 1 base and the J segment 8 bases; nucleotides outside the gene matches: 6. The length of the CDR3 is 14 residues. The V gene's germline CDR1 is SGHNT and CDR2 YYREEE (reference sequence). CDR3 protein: CASSLSLAFDEQFF. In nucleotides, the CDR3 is TGTGCCAGCAGCTTGTCACTAGCGTTCGATGAGCAGTTCTTC. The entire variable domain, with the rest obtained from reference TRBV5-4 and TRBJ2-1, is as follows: ETGVTQSPTHLIKTRGQQVTLRCSSQSGHNTVSWYQQALGQGPQFIFQYYREEENGRGNFPPRFSGLQFPNYSSELNVNALELDDSALYLCASSLSLAFDEQFFGPGTRLTVL.

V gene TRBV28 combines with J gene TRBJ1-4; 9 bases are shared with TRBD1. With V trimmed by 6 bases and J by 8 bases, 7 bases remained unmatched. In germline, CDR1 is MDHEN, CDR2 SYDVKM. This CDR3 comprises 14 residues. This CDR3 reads CASRTGTGTEKLFF. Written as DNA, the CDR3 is TGTGCCAGCAGGACCGGGACAGGGACCGAAAAACTGTTTTTT.

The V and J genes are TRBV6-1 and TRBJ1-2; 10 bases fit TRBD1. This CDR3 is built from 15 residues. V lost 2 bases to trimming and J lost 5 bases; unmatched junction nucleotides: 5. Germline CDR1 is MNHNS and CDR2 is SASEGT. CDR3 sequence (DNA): TGTGCCAGCAGTGAATGGGACAGGGGACCGTATGGCTACACCTTC. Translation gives CASSEWDRGPYGYTF.

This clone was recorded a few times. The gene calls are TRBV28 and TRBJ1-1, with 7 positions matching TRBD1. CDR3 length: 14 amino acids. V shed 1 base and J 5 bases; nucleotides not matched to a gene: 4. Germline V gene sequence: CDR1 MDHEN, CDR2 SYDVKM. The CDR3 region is CASSLSTGRTEAFF. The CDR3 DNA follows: TGTGCCAGCAGTTTATCGACAGGGAGGACTGAAGCTTTCTTT.

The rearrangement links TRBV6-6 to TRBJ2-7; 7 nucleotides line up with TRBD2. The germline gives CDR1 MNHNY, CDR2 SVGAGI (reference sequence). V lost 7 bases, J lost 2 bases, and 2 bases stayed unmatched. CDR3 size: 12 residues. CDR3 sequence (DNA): TGTGCCAGCAATGGGGGGGCCTACGAGCAGTACTTC. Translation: CASNGGAYEQYF.

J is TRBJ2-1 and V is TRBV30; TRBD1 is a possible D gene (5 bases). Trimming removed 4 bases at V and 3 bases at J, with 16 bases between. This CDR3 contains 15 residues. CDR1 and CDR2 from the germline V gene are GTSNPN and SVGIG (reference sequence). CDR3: CAWIGGASFYNEQFF. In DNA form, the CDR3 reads TGTGCCTGGATAGGTGGGGCATCCTTCTACAATGAGCAGTTCTTC. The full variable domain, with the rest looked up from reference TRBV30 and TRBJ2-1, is SQTIHQWPATLVQPVGSPLSLECTVEGTSNPNLYWYRQAAGRGLQLLFYSVGIGQISSEVPQNLSASRPQDRQFILSSKKLLLSDSGFYLCAWIGGASFYNEQFFGPGTRLTVL.

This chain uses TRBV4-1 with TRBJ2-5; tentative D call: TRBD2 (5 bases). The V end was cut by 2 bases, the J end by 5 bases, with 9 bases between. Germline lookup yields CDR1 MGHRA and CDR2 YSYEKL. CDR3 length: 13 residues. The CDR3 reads CASSQWRRETQYF. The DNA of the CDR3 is TGCGCCAGCAGCCAATGGAGGCGTGAGACCCAGTACTTC.

CDR3 loop: CASSQLGQGLLLGDTEAFF. The CDR3 bases are TGTGCCAGCAGCCAACTGGGACAGGGACTTTTACTAGGGGACACTGAAGCTTTCTTT. The chain has TRBV7-8 and TRBJ1-1, with 9 positions matching TRBD1. There are 19 residues in the CDR3. CDR1 and CDR2 (germline): SGHVS, FQNEAQ. Trimming at V came to 5 bases and at J to 3 bases, leaving 19 bases not matched to a gene.

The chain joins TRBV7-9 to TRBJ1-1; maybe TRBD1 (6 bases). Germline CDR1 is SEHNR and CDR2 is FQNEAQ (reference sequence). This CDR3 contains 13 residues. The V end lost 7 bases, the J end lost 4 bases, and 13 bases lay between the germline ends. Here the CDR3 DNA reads TGTGCCAGCATCTCAAGGGGGAGCACTGAAGCTTTCTTT. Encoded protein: CASISRGSTEAFF.

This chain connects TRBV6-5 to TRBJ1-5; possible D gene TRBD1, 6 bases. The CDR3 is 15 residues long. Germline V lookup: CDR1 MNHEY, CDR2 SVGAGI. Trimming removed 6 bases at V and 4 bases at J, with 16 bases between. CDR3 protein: CASSDTGRGNQPQHF. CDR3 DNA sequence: TGTGCCAGCAGCGACACAGGGAGGGGTAATCAGCCCCAGCATTTT.

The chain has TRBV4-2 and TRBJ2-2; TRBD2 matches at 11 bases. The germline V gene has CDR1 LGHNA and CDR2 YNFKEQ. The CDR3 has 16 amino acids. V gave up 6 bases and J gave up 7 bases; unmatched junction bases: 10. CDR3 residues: CASSRVTSGNDGELFF. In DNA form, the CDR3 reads TGTGCCAGCAGTCGCGTGACTAGCGGGAATGACGGGGAGCTGTTTTTT.